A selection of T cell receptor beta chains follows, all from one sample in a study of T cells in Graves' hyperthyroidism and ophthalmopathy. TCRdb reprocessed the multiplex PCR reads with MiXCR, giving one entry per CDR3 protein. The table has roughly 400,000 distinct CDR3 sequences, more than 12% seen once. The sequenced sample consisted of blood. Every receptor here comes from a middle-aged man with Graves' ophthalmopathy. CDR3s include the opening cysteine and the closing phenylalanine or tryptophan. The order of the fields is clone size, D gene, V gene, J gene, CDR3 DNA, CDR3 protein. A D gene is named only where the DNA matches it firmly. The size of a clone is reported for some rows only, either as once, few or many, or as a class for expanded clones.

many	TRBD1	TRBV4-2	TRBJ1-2	TGTGCCAGCAGCCAACGGGACAGGGACGGCTATGGCTACACCTTC	CASSQRDRDGYGYTF
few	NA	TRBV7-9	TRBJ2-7	TGTGCCAGCAGCCCCCCGGTTGGGGGGCGCAACGAGCAGTACTTC	CASSPPVGGRNEQYF
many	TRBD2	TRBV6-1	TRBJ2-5	TGTGCCAGCAGTTTGCGGGGACTAGCGGAAGAAGAGACCCAGTACTTC	CASSLRGLAEEETQYF
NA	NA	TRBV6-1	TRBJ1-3	TGTGCCAGCAGCCACGGGCGTACAGGGAGGAGGACCATATATTTT	CASSHGRTGRRTIYF
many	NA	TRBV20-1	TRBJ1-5	TGCAGTGCAAACCGGGGGAATAGCAATCAGCCCCAGCATTTT	CSANRGNSNQPQHF
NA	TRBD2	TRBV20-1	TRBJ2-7	TGCAGTGCTAGAGGGGTGGCTAGCGGGGACCCCTACGAGCAGTACTTC	CSARGVASGDPYEQYF
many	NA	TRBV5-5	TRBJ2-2	TGTGCCAGCAGCCCTGGTTATGGGGGGCGCACCGGGGAGCTGTTTTTT	CASSPGYGGRTGELFF
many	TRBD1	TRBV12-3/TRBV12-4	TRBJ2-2	TGTGCCAGCAGACAGGGGGACACCGGGGAGCTGTTTTTT	CASRQGDTGELFF
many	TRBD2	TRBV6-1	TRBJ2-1	TGTGCCAGCAGTTTAACCCTTCGGGGGGACAATGAGCAGTTCTTC	CASSLTLRGDNEQFF
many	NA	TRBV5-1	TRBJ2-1	TGCGCCAGCAGCTTGGGAGGTTCAGGGATCCCCTACAATGAGCAGTTCTTC	CASSLGGSGIPYNEQFF
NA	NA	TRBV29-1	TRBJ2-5	TGCAGCGTTGAAACGGCCCGAGGAGAGACCCAGTACTTC	CSVETARGETQYF
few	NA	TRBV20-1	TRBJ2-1	TGCAGTGCTAGATTGGGAGTAGCAGGGTCCTACAATGAGCAGTTCTTC	CSARLGVAGSYNEQFF
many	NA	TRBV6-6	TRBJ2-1	TGTGCCAGCAGTTACTCTGGGACCCTCCAAATATACAATGAGCAGTTCTTC	CASSYSGTLQIYNEQFF
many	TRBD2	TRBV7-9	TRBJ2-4	TGTGCCAGCAGCTTCGGGGGGGACATTCAGTACTTC	CASSFGGDIQYF
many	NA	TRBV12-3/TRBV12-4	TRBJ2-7	TGTGCCAGCAGTTTAGTTTCGGGTGGTACCGGGGAGCAGTACTTC	CASSLVSGGTGEQYF
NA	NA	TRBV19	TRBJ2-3	TGTGCCAGTAGTACCACGGGGACGCAGTATTTT	CASSTTGTQYF
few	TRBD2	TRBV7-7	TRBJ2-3	TGTGCTAGCAGCCAGGGTCTAAGCGGGAGTGCAGATACGCAGTATTTT	CASSQGLSGSADTQYF
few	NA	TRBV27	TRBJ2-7	TGTGCAGTTCGGAAGGGTCCTTCCTACGAGCAGTACTTC	CAVRKGPSYEQYF
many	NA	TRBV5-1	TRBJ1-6	TGCGCCAGCAGCATCGGGGGGGGCGCGGATAATTCACCCCTCCACTTT	CASSIGGGADNSPLHF
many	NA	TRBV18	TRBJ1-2	TGTGCCAGCTCACCAAGACAGGAGAACTATGGCTACACCTTC	CASSPRQENYGYTF
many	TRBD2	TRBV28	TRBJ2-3	TGTGCCAGCAGTGATATCCCCGCACTAGCGGAGACTTCGACGGGCACAGATACGCAGTATTTT	CASSDIPALAETSTGTDTQYF
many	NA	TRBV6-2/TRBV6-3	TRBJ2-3	TGTGCCAGCAGTTACACGGGACACACAGATACGCAGTATTTT	CASSYTGHTDTQYF
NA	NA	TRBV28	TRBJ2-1	TGTGCCAGCCCCCCCGCCCCAGACTGGAGCTCCTACAATGAGCAGTTCTTC	CASPPAPDWSSYNEQFF
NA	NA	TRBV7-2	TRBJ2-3	TGTGCCAGCAGCTTAAGGCACTCCGGTTTTCCCCTAGATACGCAGTATTTT	CASSLRHSGFPLDTQYF